These T cell receptor beta chains were read from a single sample in a study of T cells in Graves' hyperthyroidism and ophthalmopathy. TCRdb re-called the multiplex PCR reads through MiXCR, storing one row per CDR3 protein. The table records about 500,000 distinct CDR3 sequences, 15% to 20% of them present only once. The sequencing input was blood. The receptors shown here come from a woman aged 18 to 35 with Graves' ophthalmopathy. Each CDR3 is given with its conserved first and last residue.

v_gene: TRBV12-3/TRBV12-4
j_gene: TRBJ2-2
CDR3aa: CAMGADGELFF

v_gene: TRBV2
j_gene: TRBJ1-2
CDR3aa: CASSGTSYGYTF

v_gene: TRBV9
j_gene: TRBJ2-1
CDR3aa: CASSVGEGLAGYNEQFF

v_gene: TRBV7-2
j_gene: TRBJ2-7
CDR3aa: CASSFSISYEQYF

v_gene: TRBV5-5
j_gene: TRBJ2-6
CDR3aa: CASSLGRAGANVLTF

v_gene: TRBV27
j_gene: TRBJ2-1
CDR3aa: CASRLDSLPYNEQFF

v_gene: TRBV5-6
j_gene: TRBJ1-1
CDR3aa: CASNPGPLFTEAFF

v_gene: TRBV13
j_gene: TRBJ2-1
CDR3aa: CASSFYAGYNEQFF

v_gene: TRBV18
j_gene: TRBJ1-5
CDR3aa: CASSPDRAPNQPQHF

v_gene: TRBV5-4
j_gene: TRBJ2-1
CDR3aa: CASSRVGGTIEQFF

v_gene: TRBV29-1
j_gene: TRBJ1-1
CDR3aa: CSAEEGGHTEAFF